This TCR beta chain is from a study of tumor-infiltrating lymphocytes in oesophageal squamous cell carcinoma. A single record per CDR3 protein comes from TCRdb applying MiXCR to the PCR reads. Of roughly 20,000 distinct CDR3 sequences in the sample, around 38% are singletons; the top ten hold roughly 12%. The junction had 0 bases not matched to a gene; V was cut back by 4 bases and J by 1 base. The CDR3 sequence is 14 residues long. Within the sample, this clonotype is medium-sized. The TCR sequence derives from a male donor with esophageal squamous cell carcinoma. The V call is TRBV12-3 or TRBV12-4, the J call TRBJ2-2; 7 nucleotides match TRBD2. Input material: normal esophageal tissue next to the tumor. This CDR3 is CASSWEGNTGELFF. The CDR3 DNA is TGTGCCAGCAGTTGGGAGGGGAACACCGGGGAGCTGTTTTTT.